The clone carrying this T cell receptor (beta chain) was picked up one time. Its antigen is not known. The junction does not match germline at one end; this may be a read error. This record belongs to a study of tumor and adjacent non-tumor tissue in lung cancer. Study-wide background: Patients comprised about eleven adenocarcinoma, a couple of squamous cell carcinoma and 1 small cell lung cancer. Patients were aged roughly 30 to 76, some 10 men and about 5 women, stage I to III.

The CDR3 sequence is 14 residues long. Looked up from germline, CDR1 is ENHRY and CDR2 is SYGVKD. Three rounds of nested PCR, following a modified ARM-PCR protocol, produced the TCRbeta library. In TCRdb, the multiplex PCR reads were re-called with MiXCR into one record per CDR3 protein. The data show around 80,000 distinct CDR3 sequences, 76% seen once. Study-wide points: Higher tumor TCR diversity was associated with shorter survival. In normal lung, the top 100 clones were significantly more dominant than in tumor.

No cell sorting was done before RNA was extracted from the tissue. This non-tumor lung sample came from over 3 cm beyond the tumor edge. Sequencing used distant non-tumor lung tissue. This TCR was recovered from an older man with non-small cell lung cancer. The chain recombines TRBV10-3 with TRBJ2-7; D is perhaps TRBD2 (5 bases). CDR3 protein: CTISEKMGDYEQYF. In DNA, the CDR3 is TGTACCATCAGTGAGAAGATGGGAGACTACGAGCAGTACTTC.